These 18 T cell receptor beta chains originate from one sample sequenced in a study of vaccination effects on CD4 cells after COVID-19. ViraFEST used viral peptide pools to expand antigen-specific CD4+ T cells before sequencing. Culturing for roughly 9 days preceded CD4+ T cell isolation. The person was diagnosed with PCR-confirmed SARS-CoV-2 infection between March and December 2020. Some clones are missing from TCRdb's copy, which holds only in-frame ones; the method was immunoSEQ multiplex PCR. The table lists tens of thousands of clones, 70% to 85% of them singletons, with about 30% in the top ten. No cognate antigen is known for these TCRs. The material sequenced was CD4+ T cells from PBMCs cultured with a peptide pool, taken before COVID-19 vaccination. The source of these receptors is a human donor who had a prior SARS-CoV-2 infection.

The chain recombines TRBV5-4 with TRBJ1-1; tentatively, D is TRBD1 (6 bases). The germline V and J ends were trimmed by 2 bases and 1 base, with 9 bases remaining between them. The CDR3 is made up of 14 amino acids. In germline, CDR1 is SGHNT, CDR2 YYREEE (reference sequence). DNA of the CDR3: TGTGCCAGCAGCTTAGGGGGACGGAACACTGAAGCTTTCTTT. Translation: CASSLGGRNTEAFF.

The chain couples TRBV2 to TRBJ1-1; 7 nucleotides agree with TRBD1. Germline CDR1 reads SNHLY; CDR2 reads FYNNEI. The CDR3 consists of 15 residues. After removal of 1 base from V and 1 base from J, the junction contained 3 bases not matched to a gene. The CDR3 bases are TGTGCCAGCAGTGAAGAGAGGACAGGGAACACTGAAGCTTTCTTT. Protein sequence: CASSEERTGNTEAFF.

This chain links TRBV6-5 with TRBJ1-2; 8 positions match TRBD1. Trimming cost V 2 bases and J 5 bases; bases outside gene matches: 7. The germline gives CDR1 MNHEY, CDR2 SVGAGI. The CDR3 has 15 amino acids. The CDR3 sequence is CASSYRGQAGYGYTF. The CDR3 DNA reads as TGTGCCAGCAGTTACCGGGGACAGGCTGGGTATGGCTACACCTTC.

V and J are TRBV18 and TRBJ2-6, with 9 bases identical to TRBD2. Germline V gene lookup returns CDR1 KGHSH and CDR2 LQKENI. The trim removed 1 base at V and 0 bases at J, leaving 4 bases unmatched. The CDR3 has 18 residues. CDR3 protein: CASSPRGGANSGANVLTF. DNA for the CDR3: TGTGCCAGCTCACCACGCGGGGGGGCTAACTCTGGGGCCAACGTCCTGACTTTC.

The chain has TRBV2 and TRBJ2-3; no clear D gene. The germline CDR1 and CDR2 sequences are SNHLY and FYNNEI. CDR3 size: 12 residues. V was clipped by 8 bases and J by 5 bases, with 11 bases between them. The CDR3 DNA reads TGTGCCAGCCGACTTCTGGGAGATACGCAGTATTTT. As protein: CASRLLGDTQYF.

This chain joins TRBV6-5 and TRBJ1-4; D possibly corresponds to TRBD1 (6 bases). The germline V gene has CDR1 MNHEY and CDR2 SVGAGI. V lost 0 bases and J 5 bases, leaving 13 bases between the germline ends. The CDR3 extends over 16 amino acids. The CDR3, as DNA: TGTGCCAGCAGTTACTCGGGGGGCCGGGGAAATGAAAAACTGTTTTTT. Protein product: CASSYSGGRGNEKLFF.

This rearrangement joins TRBV19 to TRBJ1-6; 10 bases map to TRBD1. The J segment lost 9 bases and the V segment lost 6 bases, leaving 5 bases of the junction unmatched. Germline lookup yields CDR1 LNHDA and CDR2 SQIVND (reference sequence). This CDR3 is built from 14 residues. CDR3 amino acids: CASSRDRGTSPLHF. DNA of the CDR3: TGTGCCAGTAGCCGGGACAGGGGAACTTCACCCCTCCACTTT.

V and J are TRBV19 and TRBJ1-1; 7 nucleotides agree with TRBD1. Germline assignment: CDR1 LNHDA and CDR2 SQIVND (reference sequence). V gave up 6 bases and J gave up 6 bases; unmatched junction bases: 19. The CDR3 has 17 residues. The CDR3 region is CASRYSTGTIQSPEAFF. The CDR3 region has the DNA TGTGCCAGTAGGTACTCGACAGGGACCATCCAGTCGCCTGAAGCTTTCTTT.

The rearrangement uses TRBV4-1 and TRBJ1-5; D unclear. In germline, CDR1 is MGHRA, CDR2 YSYEKL. V lost 0 bases, J lost 0 bases, and 6 bases lay in between. This CDR3 region has 15 residues. CDR3 DNA sequence: TGCGCCAGCAGCCAAGAGGCCTATAGCAATCAGCCCCAGCATTTT. It codes for CASSQEAYSNQPQHF.

The chain employs TRBV15 and TRBJ2-7; 7 nucleotides align to TRBD1. J gave up 3 bases and V 2 bases, and 7 bases lay outside the gene matches. Germline values: CDR1 LNHNV, CDR2 YYDKDF (reference sequence). The CDR3 spans 15 residues. The CDR3 bases are TGTGCCACCAGCAGACCACCGACAGGGAACTACGAGCAGTACTTC. Residues: CATSRPPTGNYEQYF. The full variable domain, in which reference TRBV15 and TRBJ2-7 provide the parts outside the CDR3, is DAMVIQNPRYQVTQFGKPVTLSCSQTLNHNVMYWYQQKSSQAPKLLFHYYDKDFNNEADTPDNFQSRRPNTSFCFLDIRSPGLGDTAMYLCATSRPPTGNYEQYFGPGTRLTVT.

The V call is TRBV30, the J call TRBJ2-5; D is unclear. This CDR3 region has 13 residues. Looked up from germline, CDR1 is GTSNPN and CDR2 is SVGIG (reference sequence). The V and J ends lost 4 bases and 1 base respectively, with 10 bases between them. The CDR3: CAWMAVGQETQYF. CDR3 nucleotides: TGTGCCTGGATGGCGGTGGGCCAAGAGACCCAGTACTTC.

This sequence joins TRBV25-1 and TRBJ2-3; 8 positions match TRBD2. With V trimmed by 11 bases and J by 9 bases, 10 bases remained unmatched. Germline V gene data show CDR1 as MGHDK and CDR2 as SYGVNS. CDR3 size: 12 residues. The CDR3 DNA is TGTGCCGCCGGGGGGGGACTCGGCACGCAGTATTTT. Translating it yields CAAGGGLGTQYF.

In nucleotides, the CDR3 is TGTGCCACCAGCAGAGATTTGCACAGGGTGGCCGAGCAGTACTTC. Residues: CATSRDLHRVAEQYF. The V call is TRBV15, the J call TRBJ2-7; D is perhaps TRBD1 (6 bases). CDR1 and CDR2 (germline): LNHNV, YYDKDF (reference sequence). The V gene lost 0 bases and the J gene lost 6 bases, with 15 bases spanning the gap. This CDR3 region has 15 residues.

The table lists this clone with a few counts. The V gene is TRBV7-9, the J gene TRBJ1-2, with D tentatively TRBD1 (5 bases). This CDR3 comprises 12 residues. Trimming took off 5 bases at V and 4 bases at J, with 8 bases between the two ends. Germline loops: CDR1 SEHNR, CDR2 FQNEAQ (reference sequence). The CDR3 is CASSMGTYGYTF. As DNA, the CDR3 is TGTGCCAGCAGCATGGGGACCTATGGCTACACCTTC.

This chain joins TRBV5-1 and TRBJ2-1; D ambiguous. V was cut by 1 base and J by 7 bases, with 9 bases left in between. CDR3 size: 13 residues. Germline V gene lookup returns CDR1 SGHRS and CDR2 YFSETQ. CDR3 DNA: TGCGCCAGCAGCTTGCCCTCCCAAAATGAGCAGTTCTTC. Protein: CASSLPSQNEQFF.

The CDR3: CASSLGARGYGYTF. CDR3 nucleotide sequence: TGCGCCAGCAGCTTAGGGGCTCGCGGCTATGGCTACACCTTC. The rearrangement uses TRBV5-1 and TRBJ1-2, with D possibly TRBD1 on 5 matching bases. Germline assignment: CDR1 SGHRS and CDR2 YFSETQ. The CDR3 has 14 residues. With 2 bases removed from V and 4 bases from J, the gap between germline ends came to 12 bases.

V gene TRBV6-5 combines with J gene TRBJ2-3; 8 bases align to TRBD2. This CDR3 is built from 15 residues. The V segment lost 1 base and the J segment 5 bases; nucleotides outside the gene matches: 5. Germline loops: CDR1 MNHEY, CDR2 SVGAGI. The CDR3 nucleotides are TGTGCCAGCAGTTACTGGAGCGGGAGTGTAGATACGCAGTATTTT. Encoded protein: CASSYWSGSVDTQYF.

The CDR3 here is CASTIGQGALGYEQYF. DNA for the CDR3: TGTGCCAGCACCATCGGACAGGGGGCGCTGGGCTACGAGCAGTACTTC. This chain joins TRBV2 and TRBJ2-7; 11 bases match TRBD1. Unmatched junction bases numbered 11, after V lost 7 bases and J lost 3 bases. This CDR3 is 16 amino acids long. In germline, CDR1 is SNHLY, CDR2 FYNNEI. The full variable domain, in which reference TRBV2 and TRBJ2-7 provide the parts outside the CDR3, is EPEVTQTPSHQVTQMGQEVILRCVPISNHLYFYWYRQILGQKVEFLVSFYNNEISEKSEIFDDQFSVERPDGSNFTLKIRSTKLEDSAMYFCASTIGQGALGYEQYFGPGTRLTVT.